The 5 T cell receptor beta chains presented below share a single source sample, sequenced in a study of identical twins. TCRdb recomputed calls from the 5' RACE reads with MiXCR, one row per CDR3 protein. Found here are roughly 690,000 distinct CDR3 sequences, approximately 6.1% of them singletons; the top ten hold roughly 1.6%. The specimen was naive T cells sorted from blood. All receptors derive from a man younger than 35 in good health.

There are many counts of this clonotype. V is TRBV29-1 and J is TRBJ2-7; 10 bases fit TRBD1. CDR3 size: 14 residues. Trimming removed 2 bases from V and 3 bases from J; junction bases left unmatched: 4. Germline values: CDR1 SQVTM, CDR2 ANQGSEA. CDR3 residues: CSVETGTGVYEQYF. DNA of the CDR3: TGCAGCGTTGAAACCGGGACAGGGGTCTACGAGCAGTACTTC.

The chain is built from TRBV11-3 and TRBJ1-1, with D unresolved. The CDR3 length is 13 residues. The V gene lost 5 bases and the J gene lost 11 bases, with 18 bases spanning the gap. Per germline, CDR1 SGHNT and CDR2 YENEEA. This CDR3 is CASSPEALLEAFF. For the CDR3, the DNA is TGTGCCAGCAGCCCAGAGGCCCTTTTGGAGGCTTTCTTT.

This clonotype has a count of ten or more. The genes are TRBV12-3 or TRBV12-4 and TRBJ2-3; 10 bases match TRBD2. Trimming took 3 bases from V and 4 from J; bases not matched to a gene: 4. The CDR3 has 15 residues. DNA for the CDR3: TGTGCCAGCAGTTTCACTAGCGGGAACTCAGATACGCAGTATTTT. Amino acids: CASSFTSGNSDTQYF.

This clonotype was counted a few times. The chain joins TRBV2 to TRBJ2-5; no clear D gene. The CDR3 consists of 15 residues. Trimming stripped 7 bases from V and 6 bases from J, with 21 bases between. The germline V gene has CDR1 SNHLY and CDR2 FYNNEI. As DNA, the CDR3 is TGTGCCAGCATTCGGACCCTAGGTATCGACCAGACCCAGTACTTC. Translated, it gives CASIRTLGIDQTQYF.

This clonotype was recorded a few times. The V and J genes are TRBV3-1 and TRBJ2-3; 8 nucleotides align to TRBD2. Germline CDR1 is LGHDT and CDR2 is YNNKEL (reference sequence). The CDR3 consists of 18 residues. The V and J ends lost 3 bases and 1 base, in that order; junction bases with no gene match: 12. The CDR3 bases are TGTGCCAGCAGCCATCATCACGTTGGGCGGGAGGGCACAGATACGCAGTATTTT. It translates to CASSHHHVGREGTDTQYF.